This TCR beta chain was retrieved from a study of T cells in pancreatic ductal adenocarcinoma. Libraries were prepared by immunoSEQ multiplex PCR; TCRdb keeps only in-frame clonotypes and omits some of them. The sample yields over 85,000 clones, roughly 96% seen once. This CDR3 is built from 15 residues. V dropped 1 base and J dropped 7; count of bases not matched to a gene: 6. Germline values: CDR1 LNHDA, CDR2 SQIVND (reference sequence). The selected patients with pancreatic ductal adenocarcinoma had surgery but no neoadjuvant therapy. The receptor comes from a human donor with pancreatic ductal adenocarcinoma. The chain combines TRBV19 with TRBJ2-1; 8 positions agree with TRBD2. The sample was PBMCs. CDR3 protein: CASSIVAGTQNEQFF. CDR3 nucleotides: TGTGCCAGTAGTATAGTAGCGGGGACCCAAAATGAGCAGTTCTTC.